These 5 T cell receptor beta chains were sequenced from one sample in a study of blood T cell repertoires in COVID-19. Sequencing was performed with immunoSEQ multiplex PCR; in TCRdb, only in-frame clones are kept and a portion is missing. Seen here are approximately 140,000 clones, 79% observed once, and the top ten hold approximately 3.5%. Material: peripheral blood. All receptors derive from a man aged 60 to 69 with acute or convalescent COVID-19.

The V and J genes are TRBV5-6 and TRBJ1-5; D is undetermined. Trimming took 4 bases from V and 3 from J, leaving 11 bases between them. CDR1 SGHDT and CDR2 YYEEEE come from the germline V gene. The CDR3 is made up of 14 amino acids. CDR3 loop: CASSLRSINQPQHF. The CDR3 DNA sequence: TGTGCCAGCAGCCTCCGGTCGATCAATCAGCCCCAGCATTTT.

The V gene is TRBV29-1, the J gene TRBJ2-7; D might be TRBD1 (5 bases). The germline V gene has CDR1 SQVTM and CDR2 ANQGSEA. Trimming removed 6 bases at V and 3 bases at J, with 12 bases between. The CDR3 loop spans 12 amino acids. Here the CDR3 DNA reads TGCAGCGTCGGCCGCCAGGGCTACGAGCAGTACTTC. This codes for CSVGRQGYEQYF.

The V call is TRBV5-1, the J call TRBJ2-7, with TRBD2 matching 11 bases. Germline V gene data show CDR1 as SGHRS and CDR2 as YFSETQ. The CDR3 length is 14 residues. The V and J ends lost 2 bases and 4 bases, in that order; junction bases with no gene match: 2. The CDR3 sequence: CASSFTSGSYEQYF. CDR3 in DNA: TGCGCCAGCAGCTTCACTAGCGGGAGTTACGAGCAGTACTTC.

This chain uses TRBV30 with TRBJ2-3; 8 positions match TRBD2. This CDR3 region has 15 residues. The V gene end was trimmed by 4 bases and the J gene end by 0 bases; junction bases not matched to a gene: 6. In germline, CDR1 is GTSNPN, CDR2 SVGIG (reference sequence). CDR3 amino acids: CAWKGSGRSTDTQYF. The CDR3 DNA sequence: TGTGCCTGGAAAGGGAGCGGGAGAAGCACAGATACGCAGTATTTT.

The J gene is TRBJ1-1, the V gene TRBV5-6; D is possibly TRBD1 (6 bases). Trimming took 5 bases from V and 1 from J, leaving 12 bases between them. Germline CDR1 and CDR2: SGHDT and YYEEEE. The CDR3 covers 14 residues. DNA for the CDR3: TGTGCCAGCAGACGAATACAGGGGAACACTGAAGCTTTCTTT. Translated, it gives CASRRIQGNTEAFF.